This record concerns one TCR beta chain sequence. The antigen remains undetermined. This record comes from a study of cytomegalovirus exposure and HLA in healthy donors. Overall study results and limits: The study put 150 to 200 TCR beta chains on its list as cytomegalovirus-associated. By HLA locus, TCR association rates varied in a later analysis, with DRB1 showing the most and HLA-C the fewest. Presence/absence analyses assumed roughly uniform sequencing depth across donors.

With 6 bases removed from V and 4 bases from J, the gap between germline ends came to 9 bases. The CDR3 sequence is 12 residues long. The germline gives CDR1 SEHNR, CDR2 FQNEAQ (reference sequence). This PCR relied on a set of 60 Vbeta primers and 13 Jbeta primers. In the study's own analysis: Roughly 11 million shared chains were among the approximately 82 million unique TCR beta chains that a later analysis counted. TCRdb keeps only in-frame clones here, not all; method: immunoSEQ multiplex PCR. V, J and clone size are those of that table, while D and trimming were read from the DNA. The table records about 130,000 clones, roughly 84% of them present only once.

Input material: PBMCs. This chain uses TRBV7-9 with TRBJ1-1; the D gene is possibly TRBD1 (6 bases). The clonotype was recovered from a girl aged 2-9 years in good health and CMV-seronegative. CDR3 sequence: CASSRGSTEAFF. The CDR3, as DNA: TGTGCCAGCAGTAGGGGGAGCACTGAAGCTTTCTTT. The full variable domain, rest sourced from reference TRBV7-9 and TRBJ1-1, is DTGVSQNPRHKITKRGQNVTFRCDPISEHNRLYWYRQTLGQGPEFLTYFQNEAQLEKSRLLSDRFSAERPKGSFSTLEIQRTEQGDSAMYLCASSRGSTEAFFGQGTRLTVV.